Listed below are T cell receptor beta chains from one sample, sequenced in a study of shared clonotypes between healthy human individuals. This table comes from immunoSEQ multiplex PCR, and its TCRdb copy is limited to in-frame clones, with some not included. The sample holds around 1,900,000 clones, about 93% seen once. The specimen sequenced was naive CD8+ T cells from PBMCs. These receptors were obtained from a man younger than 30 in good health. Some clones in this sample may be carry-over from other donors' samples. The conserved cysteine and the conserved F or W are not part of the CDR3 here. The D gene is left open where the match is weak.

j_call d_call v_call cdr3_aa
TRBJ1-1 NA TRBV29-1 SALTGNTEAF
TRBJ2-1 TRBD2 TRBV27 ASIGLAGGGEQF
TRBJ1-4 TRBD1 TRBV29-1 SATGGTGLNEKLF
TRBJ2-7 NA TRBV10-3 AISRDGVQGEQY
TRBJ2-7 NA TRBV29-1 SVEGVFYEQY
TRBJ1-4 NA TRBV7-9 ASSPENGGRGEKLF
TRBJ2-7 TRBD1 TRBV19 ASSLGQGIAYEQY
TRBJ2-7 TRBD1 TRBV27 ASSPDRDNYEQY
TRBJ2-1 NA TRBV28 ASSVARRLRFPNEQF
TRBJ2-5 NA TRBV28 AAVGGVQETQY
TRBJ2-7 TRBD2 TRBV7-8 ASSLEGREGY
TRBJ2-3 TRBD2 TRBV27 ASSLVASGFTDTQY
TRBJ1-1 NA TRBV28 ASSFKSMNTEAF
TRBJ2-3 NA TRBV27 ASTNPLLRDTQY
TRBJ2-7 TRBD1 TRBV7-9 ASSPDRVPFYEQY
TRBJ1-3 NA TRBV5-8 ASSLLTSRASGNTIY
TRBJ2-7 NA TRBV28 ASSLTTLQY
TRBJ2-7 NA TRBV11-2 ASSPSAGRSYEQY
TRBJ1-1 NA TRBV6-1 ASSSRTGNTEAF
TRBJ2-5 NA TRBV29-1 SALGPEETQY
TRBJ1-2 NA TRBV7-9 ASSFVDIRHGYT
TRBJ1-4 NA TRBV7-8 ASSFSGRHNRRGGSEKLF
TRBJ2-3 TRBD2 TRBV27 ASTWVAGSTDTQY
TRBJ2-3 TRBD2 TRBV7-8 ASSLGGRTFSTDTQY
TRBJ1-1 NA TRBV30 AWSVGIENTEAF
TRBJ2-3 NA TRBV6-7 ASSYSRRDTDTQY
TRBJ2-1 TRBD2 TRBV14 ASSDRLAGGWDNEQF
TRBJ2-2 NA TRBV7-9 ASASSRGHLTGELF
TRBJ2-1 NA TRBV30 AWSHYNQYNEQF
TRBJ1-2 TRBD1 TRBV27 ASGEGTDASYGYT
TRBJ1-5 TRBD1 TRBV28 ASSLLPRDRDQPQH
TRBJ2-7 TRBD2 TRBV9 ASSVGVSGDYEQY
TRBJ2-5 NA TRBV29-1 SVESPGTSETQY
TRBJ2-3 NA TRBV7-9 ASSYYSTDTQY
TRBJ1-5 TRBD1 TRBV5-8 ASSLGQGANQPQH
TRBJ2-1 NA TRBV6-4 ASSEPGHPLYLYNEQF
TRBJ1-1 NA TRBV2 ASPRSGPTEAF
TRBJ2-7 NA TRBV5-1 ASSPFGQLQGYEQY
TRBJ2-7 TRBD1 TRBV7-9 ASRPRTGYEQY
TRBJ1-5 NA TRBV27 ASIRGQPQH
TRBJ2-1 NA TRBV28 ASSTGLLDEQF
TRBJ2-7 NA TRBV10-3 AISRLKGRANLYEQY
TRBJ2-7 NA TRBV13 ASSSRAIGYEQY
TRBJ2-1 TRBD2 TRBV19 ASSIVASGRNEQF
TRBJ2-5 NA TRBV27 ASSLSGLHQETQY
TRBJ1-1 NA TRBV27 ASSFGFRRAEAF
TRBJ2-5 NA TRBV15 ATSPPSTRQETQY
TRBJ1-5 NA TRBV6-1 ASSEHRPASNQPQH
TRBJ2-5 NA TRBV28 ATEQGLRAQETQY
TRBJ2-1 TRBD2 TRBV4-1 ASSLLAGGDEQF
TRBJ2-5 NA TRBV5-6 ASSFGGPVVAQY